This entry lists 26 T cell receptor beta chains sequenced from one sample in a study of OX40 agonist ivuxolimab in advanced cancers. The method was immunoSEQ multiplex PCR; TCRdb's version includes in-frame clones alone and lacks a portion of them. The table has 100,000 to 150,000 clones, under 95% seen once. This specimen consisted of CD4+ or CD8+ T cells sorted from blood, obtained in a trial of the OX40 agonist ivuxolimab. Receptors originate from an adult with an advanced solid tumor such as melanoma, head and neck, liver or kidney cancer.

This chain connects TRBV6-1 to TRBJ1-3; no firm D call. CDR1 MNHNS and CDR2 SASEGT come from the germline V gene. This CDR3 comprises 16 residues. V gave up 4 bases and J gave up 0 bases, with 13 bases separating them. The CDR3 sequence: CASSVQTGTSGNTIYF. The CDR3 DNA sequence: TGTGCCAGCAGTGTCCAAACCGGTACCTCTGGAAACACCATATATTTT.

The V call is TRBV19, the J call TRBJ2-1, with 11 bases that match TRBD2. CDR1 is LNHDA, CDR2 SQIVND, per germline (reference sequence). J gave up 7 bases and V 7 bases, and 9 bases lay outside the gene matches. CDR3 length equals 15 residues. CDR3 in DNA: TGTGCCAGTACCCCTGGGGCTAGCGGGAGGAATGAGCAGTTCTTC. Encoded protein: CASTPGASGRNEQFF.

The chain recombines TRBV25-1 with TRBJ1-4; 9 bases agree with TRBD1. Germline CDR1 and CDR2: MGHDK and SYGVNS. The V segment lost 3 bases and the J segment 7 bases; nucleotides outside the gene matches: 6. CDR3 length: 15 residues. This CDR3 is CASSDRTGAIEKLFF. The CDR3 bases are TGTGCCAGCAGTGATAGGACAGGGGCAATTGAAAAACTGTTTTTT.

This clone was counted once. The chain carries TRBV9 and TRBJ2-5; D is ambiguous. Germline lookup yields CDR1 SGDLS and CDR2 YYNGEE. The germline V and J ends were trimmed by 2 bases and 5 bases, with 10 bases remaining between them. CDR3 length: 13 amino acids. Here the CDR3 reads CASSVGPPETQYF. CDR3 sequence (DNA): TGTGCCAGCAGCGTCGGCCCCCCCGAGACCCAGTACTTC.

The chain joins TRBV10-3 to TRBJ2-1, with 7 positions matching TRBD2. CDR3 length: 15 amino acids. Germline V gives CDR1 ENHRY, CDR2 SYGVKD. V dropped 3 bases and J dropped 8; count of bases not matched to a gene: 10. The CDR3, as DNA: TGTGCCATCAGTGACGGGGGAGGGCCATGGGATGAGCAGTTCTTC. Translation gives CAISDGGGPWDEQFF.

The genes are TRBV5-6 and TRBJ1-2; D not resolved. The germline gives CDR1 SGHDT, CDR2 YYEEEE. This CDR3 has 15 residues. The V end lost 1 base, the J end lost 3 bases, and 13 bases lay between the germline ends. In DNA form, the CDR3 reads TGTGCCAGCAGCTTGACAGAATCCCTGTACTATGGCTACACCTTC. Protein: CASSLTESLYYGYTF.

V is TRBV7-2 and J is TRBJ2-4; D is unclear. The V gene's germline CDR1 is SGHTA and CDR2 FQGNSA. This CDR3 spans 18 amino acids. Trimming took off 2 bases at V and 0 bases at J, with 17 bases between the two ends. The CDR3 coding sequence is TGTGCCAGCAGCTTAATGGCATTAAGCGTGGTAGCCAAAAACATTCAGTACTTC. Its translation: CASSLMALSVVAKNIQYF.

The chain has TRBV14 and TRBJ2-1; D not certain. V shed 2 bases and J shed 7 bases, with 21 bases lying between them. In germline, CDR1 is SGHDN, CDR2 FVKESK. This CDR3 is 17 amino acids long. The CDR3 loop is CASSQFQNLMGLNEQFF. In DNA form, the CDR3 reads TGTGCCAGCAGCCAATTCCAGAACCTTATGGGTTTAAATGAGCAGTTCTTC.

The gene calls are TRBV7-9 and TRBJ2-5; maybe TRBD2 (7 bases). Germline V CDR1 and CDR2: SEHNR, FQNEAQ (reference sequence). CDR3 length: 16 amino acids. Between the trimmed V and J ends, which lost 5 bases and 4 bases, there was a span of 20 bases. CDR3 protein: CASSPVGGAWIETQYF. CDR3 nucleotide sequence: TGTGCCAGCAGCCCGGTGGGGGGGGCTTGGATAGAGACCCAGTACTTC.

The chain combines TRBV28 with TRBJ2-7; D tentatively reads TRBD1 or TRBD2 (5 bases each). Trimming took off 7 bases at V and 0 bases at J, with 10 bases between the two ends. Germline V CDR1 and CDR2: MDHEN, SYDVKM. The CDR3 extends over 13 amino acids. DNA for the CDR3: TGTGCCAGCACTCCCGGGGCCTCCTACGAGCAGTACTTC. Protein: CASTPGASYEQYF. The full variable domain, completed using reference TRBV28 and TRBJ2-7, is DVKVTQSSRYLVKRTGEKVFLECVQDMDHENMFWYRQDPGLGLRLIYFSYDVKMKEKGDIPEGYSVSREKKERFSLILESASTNQTSMYLCASTPGASYEQYFGPGTRLTVT.

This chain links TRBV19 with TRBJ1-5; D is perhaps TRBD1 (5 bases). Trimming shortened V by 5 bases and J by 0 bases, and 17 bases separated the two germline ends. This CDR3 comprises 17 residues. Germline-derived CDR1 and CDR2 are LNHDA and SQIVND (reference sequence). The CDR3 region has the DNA TGTGCCAGTAGTGGTCTCGGGGGTGGTTATAGCAATCAGCCCCAGCATTTT. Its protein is CASSGLGGGYSNQPQHF.

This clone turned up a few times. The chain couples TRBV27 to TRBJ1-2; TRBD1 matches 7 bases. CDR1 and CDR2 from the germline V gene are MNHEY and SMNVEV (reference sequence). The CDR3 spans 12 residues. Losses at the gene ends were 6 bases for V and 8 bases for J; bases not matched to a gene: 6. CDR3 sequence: CASSPTGLGYTF. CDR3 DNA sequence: TGTGCCAGCAGCCCGACAGGGTTGGGCTACACCTTC.

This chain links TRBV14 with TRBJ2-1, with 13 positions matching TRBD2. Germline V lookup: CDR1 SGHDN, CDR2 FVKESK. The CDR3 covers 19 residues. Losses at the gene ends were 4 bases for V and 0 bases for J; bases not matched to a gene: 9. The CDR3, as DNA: TGTGCCAGCAGCCCCCATGAGGGACTAGCGGGAAGCTCCTACAATGAGCAGTTCTTC. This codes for CASSPHEGLAGSSYNEQFF.

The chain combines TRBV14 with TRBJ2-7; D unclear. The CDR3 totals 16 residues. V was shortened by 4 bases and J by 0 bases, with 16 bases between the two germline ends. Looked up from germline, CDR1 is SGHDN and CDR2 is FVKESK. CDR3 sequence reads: CASSPRPAFLSYEQYF. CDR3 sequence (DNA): TGTGCCAGCAGCCCCCGACCGGCATTCCTCTCCTACGAGCAGTACTTC. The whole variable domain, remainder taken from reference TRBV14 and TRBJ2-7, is EAGVTQFPSHSVIEKGQTVTLRCDPISGHDNLYWYRRVMGKEIKFLLHFVKESKQDESGMPNNRFLAERTGGTYSTLKVQPAELEDSGVYFCASSPRPAFLSYEQYFGPGTRLTVT.

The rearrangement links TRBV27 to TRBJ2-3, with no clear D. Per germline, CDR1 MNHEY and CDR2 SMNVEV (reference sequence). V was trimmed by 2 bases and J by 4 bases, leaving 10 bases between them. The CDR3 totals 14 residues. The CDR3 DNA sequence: TGTGCCAGCAGTTTAAGTCTAGAAGCAGATACGCAGTATTTT. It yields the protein CASSLSLEADTQYF.

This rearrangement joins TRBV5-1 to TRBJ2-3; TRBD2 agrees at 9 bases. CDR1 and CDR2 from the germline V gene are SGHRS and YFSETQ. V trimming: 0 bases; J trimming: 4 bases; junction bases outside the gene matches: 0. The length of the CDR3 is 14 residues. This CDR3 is CASSLASGADTQYF. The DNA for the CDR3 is TGCGCCAGCAGCTTGGCTAGCGGGGCAGATACGCAGTATTTT.

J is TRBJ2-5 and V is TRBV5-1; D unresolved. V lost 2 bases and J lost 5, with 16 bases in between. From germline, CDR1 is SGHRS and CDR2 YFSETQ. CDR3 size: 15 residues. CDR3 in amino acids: CASSLLGRSLETQYF. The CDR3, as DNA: TGCGCCAGCAGCTTATTAGGCAGGAGCTTGGAGACCCAGTACTTC. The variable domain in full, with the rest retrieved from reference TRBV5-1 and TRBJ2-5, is KAGVTQTPRYLIKTRGQQVTLSCSPISGHRSVSWYQQTPGQGLQFLFEYFSETQRNKGNFPGRFSGRQFSNSRSEMNVSTLELGDSALYLCASSLLGRSLETQYFGPGTRLLVL.

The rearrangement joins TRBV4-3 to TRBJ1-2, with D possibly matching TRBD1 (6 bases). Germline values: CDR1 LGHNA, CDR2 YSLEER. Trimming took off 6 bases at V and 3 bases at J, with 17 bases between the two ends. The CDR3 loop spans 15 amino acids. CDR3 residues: CASSKKRAGDYGYTF. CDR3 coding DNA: TGCGCCAGCAGTAAAAAACGGGCAGGGGACTATGGCTACACCTTC.

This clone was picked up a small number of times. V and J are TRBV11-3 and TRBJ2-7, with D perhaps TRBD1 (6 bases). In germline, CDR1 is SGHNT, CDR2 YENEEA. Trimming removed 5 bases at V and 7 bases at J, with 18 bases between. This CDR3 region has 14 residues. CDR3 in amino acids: CASSLVAGVREQYF. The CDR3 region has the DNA TGTGCCAGCAGCCTGGTGGCAGGGGTTCGGGAGCAGTACTTC.

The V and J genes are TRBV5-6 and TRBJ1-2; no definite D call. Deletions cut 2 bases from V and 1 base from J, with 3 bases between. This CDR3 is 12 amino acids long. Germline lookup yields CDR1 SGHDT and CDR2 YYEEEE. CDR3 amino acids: CASSFDNYGYTF. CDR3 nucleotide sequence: TGTGCCAGCAGCTTCGATAACTATGGCTACACCTTC.

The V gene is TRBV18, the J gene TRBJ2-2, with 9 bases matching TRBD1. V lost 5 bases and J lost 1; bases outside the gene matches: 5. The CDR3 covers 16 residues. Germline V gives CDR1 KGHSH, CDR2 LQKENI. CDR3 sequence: CASSTPGQGNTGELFF. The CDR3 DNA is TGTGCCAGCTCAACTCCGGGACAGGGGAACACCGGGGAGCTGTTTTTT.

Here the CDR3 DNA reads TGTGCCAGCAGCTTGCGGGAGACCGGGGAGCTGTTTTTT. Protein: CASSLRETGELFF. J is TRBJ2-2 and V is TRBV7-3, with 7 nucleotides matching TRBD2. The trim removed 3 bases at V and 5 bases at J, leaving 0 bases unmatched. The CDR3 is 13 residues long. The germline gives CDR1 SGHTA, CDR2 FQGTGA.

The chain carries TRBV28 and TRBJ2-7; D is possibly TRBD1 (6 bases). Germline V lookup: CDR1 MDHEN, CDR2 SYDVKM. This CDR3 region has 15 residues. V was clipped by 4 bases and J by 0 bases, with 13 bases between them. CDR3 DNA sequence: TGTGCCAGCAGTTCGCAGGGGACCCTCTCCTACGAGCAGTACTTC. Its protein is CASSSQGTLSYEQYF.

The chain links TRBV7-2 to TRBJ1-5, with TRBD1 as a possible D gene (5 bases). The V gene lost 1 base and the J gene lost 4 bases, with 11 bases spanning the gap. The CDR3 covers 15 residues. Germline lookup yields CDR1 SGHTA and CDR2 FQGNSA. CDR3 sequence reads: CASSLGGIENQPQHF. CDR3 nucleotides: TGTGCCAGCAGCTTAGGGGGGATCGAGAATCAGCCCCAGCATTTT.

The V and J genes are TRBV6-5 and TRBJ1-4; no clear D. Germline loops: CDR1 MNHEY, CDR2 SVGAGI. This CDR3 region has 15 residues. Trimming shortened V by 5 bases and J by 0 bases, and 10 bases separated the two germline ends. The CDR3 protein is CASSLSSATNEKLFF. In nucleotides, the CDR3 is TGTGCCAGCAGTCTATCTTCCGCAACTAATGAAAAACTGTTTTTT.

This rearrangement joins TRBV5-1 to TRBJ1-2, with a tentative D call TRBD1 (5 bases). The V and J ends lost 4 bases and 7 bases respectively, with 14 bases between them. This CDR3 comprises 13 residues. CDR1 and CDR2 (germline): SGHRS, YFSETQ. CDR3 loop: CASSVGQGGGYTF. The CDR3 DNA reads TGCGCCAGCAGCGTGGGGCAGGGAGGTGGCTACACCTTC.